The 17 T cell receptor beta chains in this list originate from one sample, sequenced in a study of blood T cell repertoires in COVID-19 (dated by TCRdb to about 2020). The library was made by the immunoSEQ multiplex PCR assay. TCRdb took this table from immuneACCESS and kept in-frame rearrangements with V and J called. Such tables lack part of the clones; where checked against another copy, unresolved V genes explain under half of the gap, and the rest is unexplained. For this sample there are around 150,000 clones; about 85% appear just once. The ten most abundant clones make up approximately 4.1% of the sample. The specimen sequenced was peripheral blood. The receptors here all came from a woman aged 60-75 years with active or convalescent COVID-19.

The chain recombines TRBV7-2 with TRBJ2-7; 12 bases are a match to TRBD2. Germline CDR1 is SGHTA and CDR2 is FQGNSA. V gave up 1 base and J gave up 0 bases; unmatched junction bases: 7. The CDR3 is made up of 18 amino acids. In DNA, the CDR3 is TGTGCCAGCAGCTTAGAACTAGCGGGGGGCTACAGCTCCTACGAGCAGTACTTC. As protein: CASSLELAGGYSSYEQYF.

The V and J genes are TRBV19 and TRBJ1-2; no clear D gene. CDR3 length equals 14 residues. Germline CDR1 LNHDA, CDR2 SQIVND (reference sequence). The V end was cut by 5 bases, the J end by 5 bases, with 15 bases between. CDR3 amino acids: CASSSADMFYGYTF. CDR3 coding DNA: TGTGCCAGTAGTTCCGCTGACATGTTTTATGGCTACACCTTC. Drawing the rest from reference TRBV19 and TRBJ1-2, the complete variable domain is DGGITQSPKYLFRKEGQNVTLSCEQNLNHDAMYWYRQDPGQGLRLIYYSQIVNDFQKGDIAEGYSVSREKKESFPLTVTSAQKNPTAFYLCASSSADMFYGYTFGSGTRLTVV.

CDR3 residues: CASSHNSRDSDYYEQYF. Written as DNA, the CDR3 is TGTGCCAGCAGCCATAATAGCCGGGACAGCGACTACTACGAGCAGTACTTC. J is TRBJ2-7 and V is TRBV3-1 (or the pseudogene TRBV3-2); 7 bases agree with TRBD1. The CDR3 consists of 17 residues. V gave up 3 bases and J gave up 3 bases; unmatched junction bases: 14. From germline, CDR1 is LGHDT and CDR2 YNNKEL (reference sequence).

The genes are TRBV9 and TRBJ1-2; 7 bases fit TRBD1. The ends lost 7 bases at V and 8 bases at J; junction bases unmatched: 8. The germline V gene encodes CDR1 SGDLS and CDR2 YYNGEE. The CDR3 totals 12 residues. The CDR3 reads CASRNQGGGYTF. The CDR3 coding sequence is TGTGCCAGCCGAAATCAGGGGGGCGGCTACACCTTC.

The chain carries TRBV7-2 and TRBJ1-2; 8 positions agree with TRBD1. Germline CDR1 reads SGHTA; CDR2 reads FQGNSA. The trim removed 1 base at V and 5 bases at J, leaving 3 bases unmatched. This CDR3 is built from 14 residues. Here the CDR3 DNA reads TGTGCCAGCAGCTTAGATTGGACAGGGTATGGCTACACCTTC. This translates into CASSLDWTGYGYTF.

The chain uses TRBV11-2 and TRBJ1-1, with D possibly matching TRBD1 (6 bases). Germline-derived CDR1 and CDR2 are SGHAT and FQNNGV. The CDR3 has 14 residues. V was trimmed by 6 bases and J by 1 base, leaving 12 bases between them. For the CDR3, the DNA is TGTGCCAGCAGGTTACAGGGAGGGAACACTGAAGCTTTCTTT. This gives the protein CASRLQGGNTEAFF.

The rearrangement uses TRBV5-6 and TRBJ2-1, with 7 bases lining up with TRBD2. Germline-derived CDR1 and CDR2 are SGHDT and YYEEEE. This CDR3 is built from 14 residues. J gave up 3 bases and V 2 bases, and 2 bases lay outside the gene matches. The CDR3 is CASSFAGDYNEQFF. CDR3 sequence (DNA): TGTGCCAGCAGCTTTGCGGGGGACTACAATGAGCAGTTCTTC.

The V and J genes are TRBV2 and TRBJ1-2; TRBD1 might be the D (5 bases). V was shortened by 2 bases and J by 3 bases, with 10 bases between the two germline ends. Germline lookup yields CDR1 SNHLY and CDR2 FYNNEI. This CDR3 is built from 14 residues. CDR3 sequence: CASSERRDHYGYTF. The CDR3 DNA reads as TGTGCCAGCAGTGAAAGGAGGGACCACTATGGCTACACCTTC.

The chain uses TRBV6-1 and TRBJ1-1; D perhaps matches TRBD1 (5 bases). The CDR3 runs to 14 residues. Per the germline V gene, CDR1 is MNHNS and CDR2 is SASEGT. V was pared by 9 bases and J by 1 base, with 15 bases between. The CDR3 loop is CASLSGGWNTEAFF. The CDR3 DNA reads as TGTGCCAGTTTATCGGGGGGTTGGAACACTGAAGCTTTCTTT.

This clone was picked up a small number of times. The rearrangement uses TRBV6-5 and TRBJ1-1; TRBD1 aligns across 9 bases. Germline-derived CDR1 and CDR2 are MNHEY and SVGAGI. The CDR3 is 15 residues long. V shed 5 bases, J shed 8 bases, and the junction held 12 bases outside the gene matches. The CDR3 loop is CASSNPGTGRGEAFF. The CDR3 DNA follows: TGTGCCAGCAGTAACCCCGGGACAGGGAGGGGGGAAGCTTTCTTT.

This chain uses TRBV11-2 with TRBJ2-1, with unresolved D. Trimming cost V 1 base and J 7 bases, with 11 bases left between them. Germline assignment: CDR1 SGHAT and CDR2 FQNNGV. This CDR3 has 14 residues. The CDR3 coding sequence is TGTGCCAGCAGCTTAGGCCCGGGTGGTAATGAGCAGTTCTTC. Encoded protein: CASSLGPGGNEQFF.

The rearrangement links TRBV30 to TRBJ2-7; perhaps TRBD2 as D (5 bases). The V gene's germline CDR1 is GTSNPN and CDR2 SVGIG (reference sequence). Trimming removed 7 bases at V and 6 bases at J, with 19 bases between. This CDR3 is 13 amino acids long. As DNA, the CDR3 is TGTGCCTTTATGGGCCAACCCCGGGGCGAGCAGTACTTC. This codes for CAFMGQPRGEQYF.

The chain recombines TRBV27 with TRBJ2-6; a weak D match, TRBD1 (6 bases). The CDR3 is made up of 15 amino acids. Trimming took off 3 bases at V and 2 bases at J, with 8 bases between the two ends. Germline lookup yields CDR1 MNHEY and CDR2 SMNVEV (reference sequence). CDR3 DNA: TGTGCCAGCAGTTTCAGGGGTACTGGGGCCAACGTCCTGACTTTC. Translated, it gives CASSFRGTGANVLTF.

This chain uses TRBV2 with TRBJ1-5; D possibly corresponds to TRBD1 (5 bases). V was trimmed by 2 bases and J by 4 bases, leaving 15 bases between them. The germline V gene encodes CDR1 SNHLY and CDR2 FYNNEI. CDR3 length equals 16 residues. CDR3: CASSETLDTLNQPQHF. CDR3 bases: TGTGCCAGCAGTGAAACACTGGACACGTTAAATCAGCCCCAGCATTTT. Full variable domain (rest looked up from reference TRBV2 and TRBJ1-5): EPEVTQTPSHQVTQMGQEVILRCVPISNHLYFYWYRQILGQKVEFLVSFYNNEISEKSEIFDDQFSVERPDGSNFTLKIRSTKLEDSAMYFCASSETLDTLNQPQHFGDGTRLSIL.

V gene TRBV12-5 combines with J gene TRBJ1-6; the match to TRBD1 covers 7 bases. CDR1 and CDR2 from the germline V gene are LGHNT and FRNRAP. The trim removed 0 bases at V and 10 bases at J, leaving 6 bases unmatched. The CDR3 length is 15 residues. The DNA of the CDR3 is TGTGCTAGTGGTTTGGTAATAGGGGGCGGGTCACCCCTCCACTTT. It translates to CASGLVIGGGSPLHF.

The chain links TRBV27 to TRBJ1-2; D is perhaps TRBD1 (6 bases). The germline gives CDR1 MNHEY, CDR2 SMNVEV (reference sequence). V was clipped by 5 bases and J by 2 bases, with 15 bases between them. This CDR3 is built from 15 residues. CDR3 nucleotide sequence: TGTGCCAGCAGTAGTAACAGGGAACGAAACTATGGCTACACCTTC. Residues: CASSSNRERNYGYTF.

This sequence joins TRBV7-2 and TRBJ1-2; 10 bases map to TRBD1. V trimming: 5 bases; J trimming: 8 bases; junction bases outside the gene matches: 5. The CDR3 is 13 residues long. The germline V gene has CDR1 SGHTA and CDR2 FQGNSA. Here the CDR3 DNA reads TGTGCCAGCAGCGCCCAGGGACAGGGGGGCTACACCTTC. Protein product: CASSAQGQGGYTF.